The clone carrying this T cell receptor beta chain was counted a single time. Samples came from healthy bone marrow donors. This record belongs to a study of cytomegalovirus exposure and HLA in healthy donors. Study as a whole: Earlier work reported approximately 110 million unique TCR beta sequences from 150 million to 200 million T cells.

PCR amplification relied on 60 Vbeta primers (plus 13 Jbeta primers). Data came from immunoSEQ multiplex PCR; TCRdb stores just in-frame clones and leaves some out. The sample shows some 140,000 clones, 64% of them seen only once. J gave up 0 bases and V 4 bases, and 7 bases lay outside the gene matches. CDR1 is SGDLS, CDR2 YYNGEE, per germline. This CDR3 region has 17 residues. The sequenced sample was PBMCs. This receptor was taken from a woman aged 40 to 50 in good health and CMV-seronegative. The chain couples TRBV9 to TRBJ1-4; 9 bases agree with TRBD1. CDR3 in DNA: TGTGCCAGCAGCTTTGGGACAGGGAGAGCAACTAATGAAAAACTGTTTTTT. Amino acid sequence: CASSFGTGRATNEKLFF.